This record looks at one T cell receptor beta chain sequence and its context. The antigen remains unidentified. This CDR3 comprises 18 residues. Trimming removed 5 bases from V and 7 bases from J; junction bases left unmatched: 11. Germline CDR1 and CDR2: LNHDA and SQIVND (reference sequence). Only in-frame clones appear in the TCRdb table, and some are missing; sequencing was by immunoSEQ multiplex PCR. Of approximately 2,000,000 clones in the sample, around 92% were seen once. This entry belongs to a study of shared clonotypes between healthy human individuals. Study-wide results and caveats: The small donor group covered limited genetic and exposure diversity.

The TCR originated in a young man in good health. Some clones in this sample may be carry-over from other donors' samples. Sequencing used naive CD4+ T cells from PBMCs. As to subset: CD45RA+ positively selected. The gene calls are TRBV19 and TRBJ2-1; TRBD2 matches 16 bases. CDR3 in DNA: TGTGCCAGTAGTGCCACCGGGACTAGCGGGAGGGCCAGTAATGAGCAGTTCTTC. Amino acids: CASSATGTSGRASNEQFF.